This T cell receptor (beta chain) originates from a study of OX40 agonist ivuxolimab in advanced cancers. The V gene's germline CDR1 is WSHSY and CDR2 SAAADI. This CDR3 comprises 13 residues. After removal of 8 bases from V and 3 bases from J, the junction contained 4 bases not matched to a gene. Concerning this clone itself: Antigen specificity is unknown.

General study results and limits: Averaged across samples, CD8+ T cells carried more expanded clones than CD4+ did.

Profiled with immunoSEQ multiplex PCR; TCRdb holds only in-frame clones, not every one. The table shows roughly 68,000 clones, with 85% to 90% occurring only once. The sequenced sample was CD4+ or CD8+ T cells sorted from blood, obtained in a trial of the OX40 agonist ivuxolimab. This sequence originates from an adult with an advanced solid tumor such as melanoma, head and neck, liver or kidney cancer. This rearrangement joins TRBV10-2 to TRBJ2-7; 10 bases are shared with TRBD2. This CDR3 reads CASSGTSVYEQYF. The DNA of the CDR3 is TGCGCCAGCTCCGGGACTAGCGTCTACGAGCAGTACTTC.